Listed here are 29 T cell receptor beta chains from one sample, sequenced in a study of blood T cell repertoires in COVID-19 (TCRdb year 2020). Library preparation was by the immunoSEQ multiplex PCR assay. TCRdb limited this immuneACCESS table to in-frame rearrangements with V and J called. A share of clones is missing; checked studies link under half to unresolved V genes, and the rest is unexplained. This sample lists around 200,000 clones; 70% to 90% were detected once. The top ten clones comprise around 12% of the sample. Source material: peripheral blood. The receptors stem from a woman between 18 and 29 years old who had recovered from COVID-19.

Comment on this clone: Additional DNA sequences in this sample encode the identical CDR3. The chain uses TRBV6-5 and TRBJ1-1; perhaps TRBD1 as D (5 bases). Trimming removed 0 bases from V and 0 bases from J, with 5 bases in between. This CDR3 is 14 amino acids long. Germline lookup yields CDR1 MNHEY and CDR2 SVGAGI. CDR3 residues: CASSYSGLNTEAFF. DNA for the CDR3: TGTGCCAGCAGTTACTCGGGGCTGAACACTGAAGCTTTCTTT.

The chain employs TRBV11-2 and TRBJ1-3; D remains unclear. Looked up from germline, CDR1 is SGHAT and CDR2 is FQNNGV. This CDR3 is built from 14 residues. Trimming pared 0 bases from V and 4 bases from J, leaving 7 bases between. The CDR3: CASSLDSGGNTIYF. The CDR3 bases are TGTGCCAGCAGCTTAGATTCCGGGGGAAACACCATATATTTT.

The chain employs TRBV6-2 or TRBV6-3 and TRBJ1-5; 7 bases align to TRBD1. The CDR3 has 15 residues. With V trimmed by 6 bases and J by 1 base, 6 bases remained unmatched. The germline V gene has CDR1 MNHEY and CDR2 SVGEGT. The CDR3 sequence is CASSRGQRSNQPQHF. The CDR3 DNA sequence: TGTGCCAGCAGCCGGGGACAGAGGAGCAATCAGCCCCAGCATTTT.

The genes are TRBV14 and TRBJ2-2; 11 bases map to TRBD2. The CDR3 is made up of 16 amino acids. V lost 2 bases and J lost 4; bases outside the gene matches: 3. CDR1 and CDR2 (germline): SGHDN, FVKESK. CDR3 sequence: CASSQILAGGTGELFF. The CDR3 DNA follows: TGTGCCAGCAGCCAAATCCTAGCGGGGGGCACCGGGGAGCTGTTTTTT.

The CDR3 protein is CASSSQGLGEQYF. CDR3 nucleotides: TGTGCCAGCAGCTCACAGGGGCTGGGTGAGCAGTACTTC. The J gene is TRBJ2-7, the V gene TRBV13, with 7 bases matching TRBD1. After removal of 4 bases from V and 7 bases from J, the junction contained 7 bases not matched to a gene. The CDR3 totals 13 residues. CDR1 and CDR2 (germline): PRHDT, FYEKMQ (reference sequence).

The CDR3 sequence is CASSWDSHYGYTF. The CDR3 bases are TGTGCCAGCAGCTGGGACAGCCACTATGGCTACACCTTC. The chain carries TRBV11-2 and TRBJ1-2, with 7 bases fitting TRBD1. V was clipped by 4 bases and J by 3 bases; unmatched bases: 2. The CDR3 length is 13 residues. Germline values: CDR1 SGHAT, CDR2 FQNNGV. Full variable domain (outside the CDR3, taken from reference TRBV11-2 and TRBJ1-2): EAGVAQSPRYKIIEKRQSVAFWCNPISGHATLYWYQQILGQGPKLLIQFQNNGVVDDSQLPKDRFSAERLKGVDSTLKIQPAKLEDSAVYLCASSWDSHYGYTFGSGTRLTVV.

The V gene is TRBV6-2 or TRBV6-3, the J gene TRBJ2-3; TRBD2 matches at 7 bases. CDR3 length: 18 amino acids. V shed 0 bases and J 3 bases; nucleotides not matched to a gene: 12. CDR1 and CDR2 from the germline V gene are MNHEY and SVGEGT. The CDR3 DNA sequence: TGTGCCAGCAGTTACTCGAACTTCGCCCACGGGGGGACAGATACGCAGTATTTT. It specifies CASSYSNFAHGGTDTQYF.

This chain links TRBV4-1 with TRBJ2-5, with 9 bases that match TRBD1. The CDR3 extends over 18 amino acids. The trim removed 4 bases at V and 4 bases at J, leaving 16 bases unmatched. The germline V gene encodes CDR1 MGHRA and CDR2 YSYEKL. CDR3 coding DNA: TGCGCCAGCAGCCCACGGGACAGGGAGTCCGCAAGCGGAGAGACCCAGTACTTC. Amino acid sequence: CASSPRDRESASGETQYF.

The CDR3 DNA follows: TGTGCCATCAGTAGCGGGAGCGGGCAAGAGACCCAGTACTTC. It is translated as CAISSGSGQETQYF. V is TRBV10-3 and J is TRBJ2-5; 8 bases are shared with TRBD2. Germline V gene lookup returns CDR1 ENHRY and CDR2 SYGVKD. The CDR3 consists of 14 residues. Trimming cost V 5 bases and J 2 bases; bases outside gene matches: 4.

This chain links TRBV6-5 with TRBJ1-2; 10 positions agree with TRBD1. The CDR3 has 14 amino acids. Germline CDR1 reads MNHEY; CDR2 reads SVGAGI. J gave up 7 bases and V 6 bases, and 8 bases lay outside the gene matches. This chain's CDR3 is CASSNYRDRGGYTF. The CDR3 DNA reads TGTGCCAGCAGCAATTACCGGGACAGGGGTGGCTACACCTTC.

The rearrangement joins TRBV28 to TRBJ2-5; D is undetermined. The germline gives CDR1 MDHEN, CDR2 SYDVKM. The CDR3 totals 14 residues. The germline V and J ends were trimmed by 5 bases and 10 bases, with 20 bases remaining between them. The CDR3 here is CASSPPLPTYVQYF. Here the CDR3 DNA reads TGTGCCAGCAGTCCACCCTTACCCACCTACGTCCAGTACTTC.

This clone has more than one count but fewer than ten. The rearrangement links TRBV4-3 to TRBJ2-2; TRBD1 aligns across 7 bases. J was trimmed by 1 base and V by 3 bases; bases with no gene match: 5. Germline V gene data show CDR1 as LGHNA and CDR2 as YSLEER. This CDR3 region has 16 residues. The CDR3 spells CASSHQGEVNTGELFF. The DNA of the CDR3 is TGCGCCAGCAGCCATCAGGGGGAAGTGAACACCGGGGAGCTGTTTTTT.

The chain links TRBV5-1 to TRBJ2-3; a possible D gene is TRBD2 (7 bases). V lost 0 bases, J lost 2 bases, and 13 bases lay in between. CDR3 size: 16 residues. Germline V CDR1 and CDR2: SGHRS, YFSETQ. The CDR3 is CASSLGLGGLTDTQYF. For the CDR3, the DNA is TGCGCCAGCAGCTTGGGATTGGGGGGGCTCACAGATACGCAGTATTTT.

This clone came up once. The V gene is TRBV3-1 (or the pseudogene TRBV3-2), the J gene TRBJ1-5; D is perhaps TRBD1 (5 bases). Germline V gene lookup returns CDR1 LGHDT and CDR2 YNNKEL (reference sequence). The CDR3 length is 14 residues. V was trimmed by 1 base and J by 7 bases, leaving 11 bases between them. For the CDR3, the DNA is TGTGCCAGCAGCCAAGCAGGGAGGGACCAGCCCCAGCATTTT. This encodes CASSQAGRDQPQHF.

The chain combines TRBV7-2 with TRBJ1-4; D gene uncertain. From germline, CDR1 is SGHTA and CDR2 FQGNSA. The germline V and J ends were trimmed by 0 bases and 11 bases, with 13 bases remaining between them. The CDR3 runs to 14 residues. The CDR3 region is CASSLAPWAGKLFF. CDR3 DNA: TGTGCCAGCAGCTTAGCGCCCTGGGCGGGGAAACTGTTTTTT.

V gene TRBV11-2 combines with J gene TRBJ2-7; a possible D gene is TRBD1 (6 bases). Trimming removed 1 base at V and 6 bases at J, with 10 bases between. The germline CDR1 and CDR2 sequences are SGHAT and FQNNGV. The CDR3 spans 13 residues. CDR3 region: CASSLVTGIEQYF. The CDR3 coding sequence is TGTGCCAGCAGCTTAGTTACAGGGATCGAGCAGTACTTC.

The genes are TRBV27 and TRBJ1-2; D ambiguous. The germline gives CDR1 MNHEY, CDR2 SMNVEV (reference sequence). This CDR3 has 13 amino acids. The germline V and J ends were trimmed by 2 bases and 4 bases, with 8 bases remaining between them. The CDR3 DNA is TGTGCCAGCAGTTTAGCAGGAATCTATGGCTACACCTTC. Residues: CASSLAGIYGYTF.

The gene calls are TRBV11-1 and TRBJ2-1; 9 bases line up with TRBD2. From germline, CDR1 is SGHAT and CDR2 FQDESV (reference sequence). CDR3 size: 15 residues. The junction had 4 bases not matched to a gene; V was cut back by 2 bases and J by 5 bases. The CDR3 reads CASSLRLAENNEQFF. The CDR3 nucleotides read TGTGCCAGCAGCTTAAGACTAGCGGAGAACAATGAGCAGTTCTTC.

V and J are TRBV5-1 and TRBJ1-5, with 9 nucleotides matching TRBD1. The CDR3 sequence is 15 residues long. The V segment lost 5 bases and the J segment 6 bases; nucleotides outside the gene matches: 9. Germline CDR1 and CDR2: SGHRS and YFSETQ. The CDR3 sequence is CASSPGQGRGQPQHF. The CDR3 DNA is TGCGCCAGCAGTCCTGGACAGGGGCGAGGTCAGCCCCAGCATTTT.

The chain links TRBV6-1 to TRBJ2-3; no firm D call. The V and J ends lost 3 bases and 3 bases respectively, with 7 bases between them. The CDR3 runs 13 residues. CDR1 and CDR2 (germline): MNHNS, SASEGT. The CDR3 loop reads CASSDHFTDTQYF. CDR3 coding DNA: TGTGCCAGCAGTGACCATTTTACAGATACGCAGTATTTT.

A few counts support this clone. One end of the junction fails to match germline, which may point to a read error. The chain couples TRBV5-1 to TRBJ2-7; 9 bases match TRBD1. The CDR3 runs 15 residues. Germline values: CDR1 SGHRS, CDR2 YFSETQ. CDR3 nucleotide sequence: TGCGCCAGCAAAACCGGGACAGGGCCAACGTACGGGCAGTACTTC. Protein product: CASKTGTGPTYGQYF.

This chain connects TRBV6-1 to TRBJ1-1; perhaps TRBD1 as D (6 bases). Trimming stripped 1 base from V and 0 bases from J, with 6 bases between. The CDR3 sequence is 14 residues long. The germline V gene encodes CDR1 MNHNS and CDR2 SASEGT. CDR3 sequence reads: CASSEGTVNTEAFF. The CDR3 bases are TGTGCCAGCAGTGAAGGGACAGTGAACACTGAAGCTTTCTTT.

The J gene is TRBJ1-1, the V gene TRBV19, with 8 bases aligning to TRBD1. Losses at the gene ends were 6 bases for V and 4 bases for J; bases not matched to a gene: 4. Germline assignment: CDR1 LNHDA and CDR2 SQIVND (reference sequence). The CDR3 runs 13 residues. The DNA of the CDR3 is TGTGCCAGTAGCCGACAGGGGATCACTGAAGCTTTCTTT. This gives the protein CASSRQGITEAFF.

The V call is TRBV5-6, the J call TRBJ1-2, with unresolved D. CDR1 and CDR2 (germline): SGHDT, YYEEEE. The CDR3 contains 13 residues. V was clipped by 9 bases and J by 5 bases, with 17 bases between them. The CDR3 here is CATNTNSRYGYTF. The CDR3 nucleotides are TGTGCCACAAATACCAACAGCCGGTATGGCTACACCTTC.

J is TRBJ2-2 and V is TRBV7-7, with D perhaps TRBD2 (5 bases). The CDR3 covers 17 residues. Germline values: CDR1 SSHAT, CDR2 FNYEAQ (reference sequence). Trimming removed 1 base at V and 3 bases at J, with 15 bases between. Here the CDR3 reads CASSLEIAGAYTGELFF. The DNA for the CDR3 is TGTGCCAGCAGCTTAGAAATTGCGGGTGCCTACACCGGGGAGCTGTTTTTT.

This rearrangement joins TRBV7-3 to TRBJ2-1; no clear D gene. Trimming removed 5 bases from V and 5 bases from J, with 19 bases in between. The CDR3 has 16 residues. Germline CDR1 and CDR2: SGHTA and FQGTGA. The CDR3 protein is CASSTRGGLLDNEQFF. In DNA form, the CDR3 reads TGTGCCAGCAGCACTCGAGGCGGCCTCCTGGACAATGAGCAGTTCTTC.

The gene calls are TRBV7-9 and TRBJ2-1; TRBD2 agrees at 8 bases. The ends lost 3 bases at V and 3 bases at J; junction bases unmatched: 7. This CDR3 contains 16 residues. Germline CDR1 reads SEHNR; CDR2 reads FQNEAQ (reference sequence). CDR3 in DNA: TGTGCCAGCAGCTTCCGGTCTAGCGGGCGCTACAATGAGCAGTTCTTC. It specifies CASSFRSSGRYNEQFF.

The chain combines TRBV7-9 with TRBJ2-4; D is unresolved. V shed 3 bases and J shed 3 bases, with 12 bases lying between them. The germline V gene encodes CDR1 SEHNR and CDR2 FQNEAQ (reference sequence). The CDR3 is 15 amino acids. The CDR3 DNA is TGTGCCAGCAGCTTGACCCAGGTTAACAAAAACATTCAGTACTTC. Its translation: CASSLTQVNKNIQYF. Looking up the rest from reference TRBV7-9 and TRBJ2-4 gives the full variable domain: DTGVSQNPRHKITKRGQNVTFRCDPISEHNRLYWYRQTLGQGPEFLTYFQNEAQLEKSRLLSDRFSAERPKGSFSTLEIQRTEQGDSAMYLCASSLTQVNKNIQYFGAGTRLSVL.

The chain couples TRBV5-1 to TRBJ2-7, with a possible D match to TRBD2 (6 bases). Germline-derived CDR1 and CDR2 are SGHRS and YFSETQ. CDR3 length equals 15 residues. V lost 0 bases, J lost 0 bases, and 10 bases lay in between. The CDR3 loop reads CASSLGGTYSYEQYF. CDR3 DNA: TGCGCCAGCAGCTTGGGCGGGACTTACTCCTACGAGCAGTACTTC.